The sequence of this T cell receptor (beta chain) was determined in a study of blood T cell repertoires in COVID-19. Turning to the study itself: Italy, Spain and the United States were the sources of the convalescent and acute COVID-19 samples. Nucleic acid was either cDNA or gDNA, and it came from T cells, B-cell-depleted T cells, or PBMCs.

TCRdb keeps only in-frame clones here, not all; method: immunoSEQ multiplex PCR. The table lists 250,000 to 350,000 clones, 70% to 85% of them singletons. It was during active infection that Seattle patients were enrolled and then longitudinally followed. The sequencing input was peripheral blood. This TCR was recovered from a human donor with COVID-19, enrolled during active disease. The donor label of this sample is uncertain.

This CDR3 is CASRPAGAYEQYF. CDR3 sequence (DNA): TGCGCCAGCAGGCCAGCGGGAGCCTACGAGCAGTACTTC. The J gene is TRBJ2-7, the V gene TRBV10-2; 8 nucleotides align to TRBD2. Germline-derived CDR1 and CDR2 are WSHSY and SAAADI. V trimming: 6 bases; J trimming: 2 bases; junction bases outside the gene matches: 3. This CDR3 has 13 residues.